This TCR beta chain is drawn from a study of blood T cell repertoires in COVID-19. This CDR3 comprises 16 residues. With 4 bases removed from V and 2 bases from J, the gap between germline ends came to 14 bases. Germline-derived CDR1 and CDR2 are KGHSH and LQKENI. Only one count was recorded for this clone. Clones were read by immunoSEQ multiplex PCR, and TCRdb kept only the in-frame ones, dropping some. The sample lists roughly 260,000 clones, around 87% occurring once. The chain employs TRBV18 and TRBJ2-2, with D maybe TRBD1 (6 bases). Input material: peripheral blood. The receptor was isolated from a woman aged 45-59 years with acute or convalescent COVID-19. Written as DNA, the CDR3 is TGTGCCAGCTCACGGCTCCAGGGGCGAAACACCGGGGAGCTGTTTTTT. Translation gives CASSRLQGRNTGELFF.